One and the same sample provided the 23 T cell receptor beta chains below, sequenced in a study of a mutant IDH1 vaccine in newly diagnosed glioma. Time point in this sample: baseline, week 1 (first vaccination visit). Treatment noted: pre-vaccination baseline after standard-of-care therapy. Repertoires were generated with immunoSEQ multiplex PCR, while TCRdb's copy carries only in-frame clones and drops some. The table shows 85,000 to 100,000 clones, with 83% occurring only once. The material sequenced was PBMCs, taken from a glioma patient treated with radiotherapy, temozolomide or both. The receptors here all came from a woman between 45 and 65 years old with glioma.

The rearrangement joins TRBV5-8 to TRBJ1-1, with D possibly being TRBD1 (6 bases). Trimming took 4 bases from V and 14 from J, leaving 21 bases between them. Germline-derived CDR1 and CDR2 are SGHTS and YDEGEE. The length of the CDR3 is 13 residues. CDR3 sequence reads: CASSPERGIGGFF. The CDR3 bases are TGTGCCAGCAGCCCGGAAAGAGGGATCGGGGGCTTCTTT.

V and J are TRBV6-5 and TRBJ2-1; TRBD2 agrees at 7 bases. Germline loops: CDR1 MNHEY, CDR2 SVGAGI. The ends lost 0 bases at V and 5 bases at J; junction bases unmatched: 4. The length of the CDR3 is 15 residues. The CDR3 sequence is CASSYSASGHNEQFF. The CDR3 DNA reads TGTGCCAGCAGTTACTCTGCTAGCGGTCACAATGAGCAGTTCTTC.

V usage is TRBV19 and J usage is TRBJ2-5; TRBD2 is a possible D gene (5 bases). CDR1 LNHDA and CDR2 SQIVND come from the germline V gene (reference sequence). This CDR3 contains 14 residues. Deletions cut 0 bases from V and 7 bases from J, with 12 bases between. The CDR3 reads CASSIDGPSGTQYF. The CDR3 nucleotides are TGTGCCAGTAGTATAGATGGTCCGAGCGGGACCCAGTACTTC. The entire variable domain, with the rest obtained from reference TRBV19 and TRBJ2-5, is as follows: DGGITQSPKYLFRKEGQNVTLSCEQNLNHDAMYWYRQDPGQGLRLIYYSQIVNDFQKGDIAEGYSVSREKKESFPLTVTSAQKNPTAFYLCASSIDGPSGTQYFGPGTRLLVL.

The gene calls are TRBV7-2 and TRBJ1-1; possibly TRBD1 for D (5 bases). The CDR3 is 15 residues long. Between the trimmed V and J ends, which lost 3 bases and 1 base, there was a span of 12 bases. Germline CDR1 is SGHTA and CDR2 is FQGNSA. CDR3 sequence (DNA): TGTGCCAGCAGCTTCTTCCGGGGCAAGAACACTGAAGCTTTCTTT. It is translated as CASSFFRGKNTEAFF. Together with reference TRBV7-2 and TRBJ1-1, the CDR3 gives the full variable domain: GAGVSQSPSNKVTEKGKDVELRCDPISGHTALYWYRQSLGQGLEFLIYFQGNSAPDKSGLPSDRFSAERTGGSVSTLTIQRTQQEDSAVYLCASSFFRGKNTEAFFGQGTRLTVV.

The V call is TRBV14, the J call TRBJ2-3; 12 bases align to TRBD2. The CDR3 consists of 16 residues. V was clipped by 4 bases and J by 0 bases; unmatched bases: 2. Germline CDR1 reads SGHDN; CDR2 reads FVKESK. CDR3 sequence reads: CASSLGLAGSTDTQYF. The CDR3 nucleotides read TGTGCCAGCAGCCTTGGACTAGCGGGGAGCACAGATACGCAGTATTTT.

This chain connects TRBV5-1 to TRBJ1-1; a weak D match, TRBD1 (6 bases). There are 14 residues in the CDR3. From germline, CDR1 is SGHRS and CDR2 YFSETQ. Trimming took off 4 bases at V and 11 bases at J, with 21 bases between the two ends. The CDR3 is CASSERTAQASAFF. CDR3 coding DNA: TGCGCCAGCAGCGAGAGGACAGCCCAGGCCTCCGCTTTCTTT.

The chain combines TRBV5-6 with TRBJ2-5; D possibly corresponds to TRBD1 (5 bases). The ends were cut back, 2 bases at V and 1 base at J, with 12 bases in the middle. The germline V gene has CDR1 SGHDT and CDR2 YYEEEE. The CDR3 has 15 residues. Written as DNA, the CDR3 is TGTGCCAGCAGCTTATTACAGGCGTCCCAAGAGACCCAGTACTTC. Residues: CASSLLQASQETQYF.

The V call is TRBV7-9, the J call TRBJ1-2; TRBD1 aligns across 8 bases. In germline, CDR1 is SEHNR, CDR2 FQNEAQ (reference sequence). This CDR3 is built from 14 residues. V was pared by 4 bases and J by 3 bases, with 4 bases of the junction left unmatched. CDR3 amino acids: CASSSGQGHYGYTF. The CDR3, as DNA: TGTGCCAGCAGCTCCGGACAGGGCCACTATGGCTACACCTTC.

There are a few counts of this clone. This chain links TRBV5-5 with TRBJ2-7, with 9 bases aligning to TRBD1. The ends lost 4 bases at V and 7 bases at J; junction bases unmatched: 12. Looked up from germline, CDR1 is SGHKS and CDR2 is YYEKEE (reference sequence). This CDR3 region has 15 residues. CDR3: CASSRDRDRAREQYF. DNA for the CDR3: TGTGCCAGCAGCCGCGACCGGGACAGGGCTCGGGAGCAGTACTTC.

The gene calls are TRBV28 and TRBJ1-1, with 7 bases identical to TRBD1. The germline V gene encodes CDR1 MDHEN and CDR2 SYDVKM. CDR3 size: 16 residues. With 4 bases clipped from V and 4 bases from J, the junction kept 12 bases outside the gene matches. The CDR3 DNA reads as TGTGCCAGCAGTTCCGGGTCTCGACAGGGAGGCACTGAAGCTTTCTTT. Amino acids: CASSSGSRQGGTEAFF.

V usage is TRBV6-5 and J usage is TRBJ1-4, with unresolved D. Germline V gives CDR1 MNHEY, CDR2 SVGAGI. V dropped 3 bases and J dropped 4 bases, with 9 bases sitting between them. The CDR3 runs to 14 residues. In nucleotides, the CDR3 is TGTGCCAGCAGTTATACACCCCATAATGAAAAACTGTTTTTT. Amino acid sequence: CASSYTPHNEKLFF.

The chain uses TRBV4-3 and TRBJ1-2; weak D call: TRBD1 (6 bases). This CDR3 has 14 residues. Trimming cost V 0 bases and J 6 bases, with 11 bases left between them. CDR1 is LGHNA and CDR2 is YSLEER in the germline V gene. The CDR3 loop reads CASSQDAGVDGYTF. Here the CDR3 DNA reads TGCGCCAGCAGCCAAGATGCAGGGGTTGATGGCTACACCTTC.

The chain couples TRBV7-6 to TRBJ2-5; TRBD2 agrees at 8 bases. Germline CDR1 is SGHVS and CDR2 is FNYEAQ. The V and J ends lost 2 bases and 4 bases, in that order; junction bases with no gene match: 12. The CDR3 spans 17 residues. The CDR3 region is CASSLSASGLKGETQYF. The CDR3 nucleotides are TGTGCCAGCAGCTTATCGGCTAGCGGGCTAAAAGGAGAGACCCAGTACTTC.

This clone was seen a handful of times. The rearrangement uses TRBV5-4 and TRBJ1-1, with 10 bases fitting TRBD1. Per germline, CDR1 SGHNT and CDR2 YYREEE (reference sequence). This CDR3 comprises 14 residues. The V and J ends lost 4 bases and 5 bases, in that order; junction bases with no gene match: 5. CDR3 coding DNA: TGTGCCAGCAGCACCGACAGGGGGCAAACTGAAGCTTTCTTT. This gives the protein CASSTDRGQTEAFF.

The chain employs TRBV7-2 and TRBJ1-5, with a possible D match to TRBD1 (5 bases). In germline, CDR1 is SGHTA, CDR2 FQGNSA. The CDR3 is 18 residues long. Trimming pared 1 base from V and 1 base from J, leaving 17 bases between. CDR3 in amino acids: CASSLGRRGSSSNQPQHF. In DNA form, the CDR3 reads TGTGCCAGCAGCTTAGGTCGTCGGGGGAGTTCCAGCAATCAGCCCCAGCATTTT.

The rearrangement uses TRBV30 and TRBJ1-5, with 9 positions matching TRBD1. CDR1 and CDR2 from the germline V gene are GTSNPN and SVGIG (reference sequence). The CDR3 has 13 amino acids. V trimming: 8 bases; J trimming: 4 bases; junction bases outside the gene matches: 6. CDR3 nucleotide sequence: TGTGCCGGGGGACAGGGTATAAATCAGCCCCAGCATTTT. As protein: CAGGQGINQPQHF.

This chain uses TRBV2 with TRBJ2-5; no firm D call. Trimming stripped 7 bases from V and 5 bases from J, with 14 bases between. Germline V gene sequence: CDR1 SNHLY, CDR2 FYNNEI. The CDR3 contains 13 residues. The CDR3 sequence: CASKLTDRETQYF. The CDR3 DNA is TGTGCCAGCAAACTGACCGACCGGGAGACCCAGTACTTC.

The chain links TRBV6-5 to TRBJ1-1, with D unresolved. Germline-derived CDR1 and CDR2 are MNHEY and SVGAGI. This CDR3 comprises 13 residues. The V and J ends lost 6 bases and 10 bases respectively, with 18 bases between them. The CDR3 reads CASSRGPGMGAFF. The CDR3 DNA sequence: TGTGCCAGCAGCCGAGGTCCAGGAATGGGAGCTTTCTTT.

In its sample, this clone was seen a few times. This chain connects TRBV6-1 to TRBJ1-5; 9 positions match TRBD1. Germline-derived CDR1 and CDR2 are MNHNS and SASEGT. This CDR3 has 14 amino acids. Trimming cost V 4 bases and J 6 bases; bases outside gene matches: 4. CDR3 sequence: CASSGDRVPQPQHF. The CDR3 DNA reads as TGTGCCAGCAGTGGGGACAGGGTCCCTCAGCCCCAGCATTTT.

The chain carries TRBV5-5 and TRBJ1-5; a possible D gene is TRBD1 (5 bases). The V and J ends lost 1 base and 6 bases respectively, with 11 bases between them. Germline V lookup: CDR1 SGHKS, CDR2 YYEKEE (reference sequence). The CDR3 totals 14 residues. CDR3 region: CASSLPGLGQPQHF. CDR3 DNA: TGTGCCAGCAGCTTGCCGGGGCTGGGTCAGCCCCAGCATTTT. Combining the CDR3 with reference TRBV5-5 and TRBJ1-5 gives the whole variable domain DAGVTQSPTHLIKTRGQQVTLRCSPISGHKSVSWYQQVLGQGPQFIFQYYEKEERGRGNFPDRFSARQFPNYSSELNVNALLLGDSALYLCASSLPGLGQPQHFGDGTRLSIL.

A remark on this clone: Other DNA sequences of this sample code for an identical CDR3. The chain couples TRBV9 to TRBJ2-3; 11 bases agree with TRBD2. V lost 3 bases to trimming and J lost 2 bases; unmatched junction nucleotides: 5. The germline gives CDR1 SGDLS, CDR2 YYNGEE. This CDR3 has 16 amino acids. In DNA form, the CDR3 reads TGTGCCAGCAGCGGAGGGACTAGCGGTCTCACAGATACGCAGTATTTT. This codes for CASSGGTSGLTDTQYF.

This clone was recorded a few times. J is TRBJ2-7 and V is TRBV4-1; no clear D gene. Trimming left V 4 bases short and J 1 base short, with 14 bases between. The CDR3 length is 15 residues. The germline CDR1 and CDR2 sequences are MGHRA and YSYEKL. The CDR3 loop is CASSPLGVGSYEQYF. The CDR3 DNA follows: TGCGCCAGCAGCCCTCTTGGGGTCGGATCCTACGAGCAGTACTTC.

The CDR3 reads CASNSLTAGPLHF. The CDR3, as DNA: TGTGCCAGCAACAGTTTAACGGCTGGTCCCCTCCACTTT. V usage is TRBV6-1 and J usage is TRBJ1-6; D gene uncertain. The V end was cut by 7 bases, the J end by 13 bases, with 17 bases between. CDR1 MNHNS and CDR2 SASEGT come from the germline V gene. The CDR3 is 13 residues long.